One and the same sample provided the 29 T cell receptor beta chains below, sequenced in a study of naive and memory T cell subsets. Study conclusions and caveats: Naive repertoires, especially CD8, held a few larger clonotypes, possibly memory cells re-expressing CD45RA.

For these receptors, no antigen is known. An equimolar mix of two oligonucleotides served as the beta constant-region primer for TRBC1 and TRBC2. Ligated cDNA was amplified by four rounds of PCR with nested alpha and beta constant-region primers and SP2. Using its own MiXCR run on the UMI-ligation and nested PCR reads, TCRdb lists one record per CDR3 protein. The table includes over 110,000 distinct CDR3 sequences, more than 15% detected once. Sequencing used naive CD8+ T cells from blood. Receptors were obtained from a human donor in good health.

This clonotype was found a few times. The CDR3 reads CAQQQENTEAFF. The DNA of the CDR3 is TGTGCCCAACAGCAGGAAAACACTGAAGCTTTCTTT. The chain is built from TRBV7-9 and TRBJ1-1; no clear D. The CDR3 is 12 residues long. The V gene lost 11 bases and the J gene lost 2 bases, with 12 bases spanning the gap. Germline V gene data show CDR1 as SEHNR and CDR2 as FQNEAQ (reference sequence). Variable domain in full (rest from reference TRBV7-9 and TRBJ1-1): DTGVSQNPRHKITKRGQNVTFRCDPISEHNRLYWYRQTLGQGPEFLTYFQNEAQLEKSRLLSDRFSAERPKGSFSTLEIQRTEQGDSAMYLCAQQQENTEAFFGQGTRLTVV.

The V gene is TRBV28, the J gene TRBJ2-7, with D possibly matching TRBD1 (5 bases). V was trimmed by 3 bases and J by 5 bases, leaving 8 bases between them. The CDR3 loop spans 12 amino acids. Germline assignment: CDR1 MDHEN and CDR2 SYDVKM. The CDR3 sequence is CASSFTGNEQYF. The DNA for the CDR3 is TGTGCCAGCAGTTTCACAGGAAACGAGCAGTACTTC.

The chain has TRBV27 and TRBJ2-7, with a weak D call TRBD1 (5 bases). The CDR3 is 14 amino acids. Germline V gene lookup returns CDR1 MNHEY and CDR2 SMNVEV (reference sequence). V was pared by 3 bases and J by 6 bases, with 15 bases between. The chain's CDR3 is CASSFGPDSPEQYF. DNA for the CDR3: TGTGCCAGCAGTTTTGGGCCCGACAGTCCCGAGCAGTACTTC.

This chain uses TRBV12-3 or TRBV12-4 with TRBJ2-6, with 9 bases fitting TRBD1. V was pared by 6 bases and J by 1 base, with 10 bases of the junction left unmatched. The CDR3 is 18 residues long. The DNA of the CDR3 is TGTGCCAGCAGCCTCTTGGGGGGACAGGGATCTGGGGCCAACGTCCTGACTTTC. It specifies CASSLLGGQGSGANVLTF.

The chain joins TRBV5-1 to TRBJ1-1; TRBD1 aligns across 9 bases. The CDR3 has 12 amino acids. Germline-derived CDR1 and CDR2 are SGHRS and YFSETQ. V lost 4 bases to trimming and J lost 6 bases; unmatched junction nucleotides: 1. The CDR3 DNA reads TGCGCCAGCAGCGGGACAGGGCCTGAAGCTTTCTTT. As protein: CASSGTGPEAFF.

This chain connects TRBV13 to TRBJ1-2; weak D call: TRBD1 (5 bases). CDR1 and CDR2 from the germline V gene are PRHDT and FYEKMQ (reference sequence). The CDR3 length is 19 residues. V was clipped by 0 bases and J by 1 base, with 21 bases between them. The CDR3 DNA sequence: TGTGCCAGCAGCTTAGGGCACTCGACAGTGGTGGGGCTTAACTATGGCTACACCTTC. The encoded protein is CASSLGHSTVVGLNYGYTF.

This clonotype was detected only a few times. The rearrangement links TRBV29-1 to TRBJ2-1; the D is unclear. Germline CDR1 is SQVTM and CDR2 is ANQGSEA. The V and J ends lost 7 bases and 3 bases respectively, with 4 bases between them. CDR3 size: 10 residues. The DNA for the CDR3 is TGCAGCGGCCGCTACAATGAGCAGTTCTTC. Amino acid sequence: CSGRYNEQFF.

The genes are TRBV6-5 and TRBJ2-1; the D is unclear. Germline V CDR1 and CDR2: MNHEY, SVGAGI. V was trimmed by 3 bases and J by 8 bases, leaving 17 bases between them. The CDR3 runs to 15 residues. The CDR3 DNA sequence: TGTGCCAGCAGTTATCAAGCCTCCGCCCGGGATGAGCAGTTCTTC. Protein: CASSYQASARDEQFF.

The gene calls are TRBV5-1 and TRBJ2-1; 8 bases map to TRBD2. The CDR3 length is 14 residues. J was trimmed by 7 bases and V by 2 bases; bases with no gene match: 5. Germline V gene data show CDR1 as SGHRS and CDR2 as YFSETQ. The CDR3, as DNA: TGCGCCAGCAGCTTAGCGGGAGAGTTGAATGAGCAGTTCTTC. Translating it yields CASSLAGELNEQFF.

This clonotype was counted a few times. The chain combines TRBV27 with TRBJ1-5, with D tentatively TRBD1 (6 bases). This CDR3 has 16 amino acids. Germline V gives CDR1 MNHEY, CDR2 SMNVEV (reference sequence). Trimming cost V 8 bases and J 4 bases, with 21 bases left between them. This CDR3 is CASRNVYRDTNQPQHF. For the CDR3, the DNA is TGTGCCAGCCGGAACGTCTACCGGGACACAAATCAGCCCCAGCATTTT.

V and J are TRBV11-3 and TRBJ2-1; D is possibly TRBD2 (6 bases). Germline V gene lookup returns CDR1 SGHNT and CDR2 YENEEA. V shed 5 bases and J shed 3 bases, with 20 bases lying between them. There are 17 residues in the CDR3. CDR3 sequence (DNA): TGTGCCAGCAGCGCCGCGCACTCCGGGACTTACTACAATGAGCAGTTCTTC. Protein sequence: CASSAAHSGTYYNEQFF.

The chain combines TRBV6-6 with TRBJ2-3; D remains unclear. This CDR3 spans 14 amino acids. CDR1 MNHNY and CDR2 SVGAGI come from the germline V gene (reference sequence). Trimming removed 1 base from V and 1 base from J, with 6 bases in between. The CDR3 nucleotides read TGTGCCAGCAGTTACTGGGTCGGCACAGATACGCAGTATTTT. It specifies CASSYWVGTDTQYF.

The chain is built from TRBV27 and TRBJ1-2; 7 nucleotides agree with TRBD1. This CDR3 contains 15 residues. The J segment lost 8 bases and the V segment lost 6 bases, leaving 15 bases of the junction unmatched. Germline V lookup: CDR1 MNHEY, CDR2 SMNVEV (reference sequence). The CDR3 DNA follows: TGTGCCAGCAGATACCTAGGACAGGAACCGGGAGGCTACACCTTC. Translating it yields CASRYLGQEPGGYTF.

This clonotype turned up a few times. The genes are TRBV19 and TRBJ1-1, with 8 bases identical to TRBD1. The CDR3 totals 15 residues. V trimming: 3 bases; J trimming: 8 bases; junction bases outside the gene matches: 11. CDR1 LNHDA and CDR2 SQIVND come from the germline V gene (reference sequence). In nucleotides, the CDR3 is TGTGCCAGTAGTATTTGGACAGGGTCTGCTTCCGAAGCTTTCTTT. This codes for CASSIWTGSASEAFF.

In its sample, this clonotype was seen a few times. The V and J genes are TRBV20-1 and TRBJ1-4; unclear D gene. Germline V CDR1 and CDR2: DFQATT, SNEGSKA (reference sequence). The CDR3 contains 14 residues. The V end lost 3 bases, the J end lost 4 bases, and 12 bases lay between the germline ends. The DNA of the CDR3 is TGCAGTGCTAGTAGGGCAGGATTTAATGAAAAACTGTTTTTT. Protein product: CSASRAGFNEKLFF.

This clonotype was detected only a few times. The chain's CDR3 is CASSVGAAGVTNEQFF. CDR3 DNA sequence: TGTGCCAGCAGCGTAGGAGCAGCGGGAGTCACAAATGAGCAGTTCTTC. The chain is built from TRBV9 and TRBJ2-1, with TRBD2 identical over 8 bases. This CDR3 contains 16 residues. V shed 0 bases and J 7 bases; nucleotides not matched to a gene: 9. The germline V gene has CDR1 SGDLS and CDR2 YYNGEE.

The table lists this clonotype with a few counts. This chain uses TRBV2 with TRBJ2-7; either TRBD1 or TRBD2 may supply D (7 bases each). Germline CDR1 SNHLY, CDR2 FYNNEI. V gave up 11 bases and J gave up 3 bases, with 23 bases separating them. This CDR3 has 15 amino acids. CDR3 in DNA: TGTGCCTCACAGGGGATTTTTCGCGGGAGCTACGAGCAGTACTTC. Encoded protein: CASQGIFRGSYEQYF.

The rearrangement links TRBV6-5 to TRBJ2-5; D unresolved. This CDR3 comprises 12 residues. CDR1 is MNHEY, CDR2 SVGAGI, per germline. Trimming cost V 7 bases and J 2 bases, with 8 bases left between them. The CDR3: CASMAEQETQYF. CDR3 DNA sequence: TGTGCCAGCATGGCGGAACAAGAGACCCAGTACTTC.

The chain combines TRBV6-5 with TRBJ2-2; D is possibly TRBD1 (6 bases). From germline, CDR1 is MNHEY and CDR2 SVGAGI. V gave up 5 bases and J gave up 6 bases, with 13 bases separating them. This CDR3 is 14 amino acids long. The CDR3 loop reads CASSPNREPGELFF. CDR3 DNA sequence: TGTGCCAGCAGTCCGAACAGGGAACCCGGGGAGCTGTTTTTT.

This clonotype was seen a handful of times. The rearrangement uses TRBV11-2 and TRBJ2-7; maybe TRBD2 (6 bases). V was trimmed by 5 bases and J by 3 bases, leaving 20 bases between them. This CDR3 spans 16 amino acids. CDR1 is SGHAT and CDR2 is FQNNGV in the germline V gene. Here the CDR3 reads CASSRPGVAELYEQYF. CDR3 nucleotide sequence: TGTGCCAGCAGCCGTCCGGGTGTAGCGGAGCTCTACGAGCAGTACTTC. Using reference TRBV11-2 and TRBJ2-7 for the parts outside the CDR3, the full variable domain is EAGVAQSPRYKIIEKRQSVAFWCNPISGHATLYWYQQILGQGPKLLIQFQNNGVVDDSQLPKDRFSAERLKGVDSTLKIQPAKLEDSAVYLCASSRPGVAELYEQYFGPGTRLTVT.

This clonotype was seen just once. The rearrangement uses TRBV6-5 and TRBJ1-6, with D uncertain. The ends were cut back, 1 base at V and 13 bases at J, with 11 bases in the middle. Germline CDR1 is MNHEY and CDR2 is SVGAGI. This CDR3 has 13 amino acids. CDR3 residues: CASSYLGETPLHF. The DNA of the CDR3 is TGTGCCAGCAGTTACTTGGGAGAAACCCCCCTCCACTTT.

This clonotype has a handful of counts. V gene TRBV7-2 combines with J gene TRBJ2-7; D unresolved. V dropped 1 base and J dropped 2 bases, with 12 bases sitting between them. Germline V CDR1 and CDR2: SGHTA, FQGNSA. The CDR3 runs to 15 residues. The CDR3 DNA reads TGTGCCAGCAGCTTAGACCCAGCGATTACCTACGAGCAGTACTTC. This codes for CASSLDPAITYEQYF.

This chain connects TRBV4-1 to TRBJ1-3; no definite D call. Trimming took off 0 bases at V and 2 bases at J, with 8 bases between the two ends. CDR1 MGHRA and CDR2 YSYEKL come from the germline V gene. The CDR3 sequence is 15 residues long. CDR3 sequence (DNA): TGCGCCAGCAGCCAAGAAGATTCGGCTGGAAACACCATATATTTT. Encoded protein: CASSQEDSAGNTIYF.

This clonotype was observed a handful of times. This chain joins TRBV27 and TRBJ1-6; 9 positions match TRBD1. Germline V lookup: CDR1 MNHEY, CDR2 SMNVEV (reference sequence). The V gene end was trimmed by 7 bases and the J gene end by 6 bases; junction bases not matched to a gene: 4. This CDR3 comprises 14 residues. CDR3 region: CASKWGQGNSPLHF. The CDR3 DNA sequence: TGTGCCAGCAAATGGGGACAGGGTAATTCACCCCTCCACTTT.

The chain recombines TRBV29-1 with TRBJ2-1; 9 positions agree with TRBD1. The V gene's germline CDR1 is SQVTM and CDR2 ANQGSEA. V lost 4 bases, J lost 5 bases, and 3 bases stayed unmatched. This CDR3 is built from 13 residues. CDR3 in DNA: TGCAGCGTTGCAGGGACAGGGCACAATGAGCAGTTCTTC. As protein: CSVAGTGHNEQFF.

The V gene is TRBV6-5, the J gene TRBJ1-6, with D perhaps matching TRBD1 (5 bases). Per the germline V gene, CDR1 is MNHEY and CDR2 is SVGAGI. This CDR3 contains 16 residues. The V gene lost 0 bases and the J gene lost 7 bases, with 13 bases spanning the gap. CDR3 residues: CASSYSNPGLNSPLHF. The CDR3 DNA reads as TGTGCCAGCAGTTACTCAAATCCAGGGTTAAATTCACCCCTCCACTTT.

This chain uses TRBV12-5 with TRBJ1-5; D is uncertain. The CDR3 is 13 amino acids. CDR1 is LGHNT and CDR2 is FRNRAP in the germline V gene. Deletions cut 1 base from V and 5 bases from J, with 6 bases between. CDR3 amino acids: CASGLAPDQPQHF. CDR3 in DNA: TGTGCTAGTGGTTTGGCCCCGGATCAGCCCCAGCATTTT. The variable domain in full, completed from reference TRBV12-5 and TRBJ1-5, reads DARVTQTPRHKVTEMGQEVTMRCQPILGHNTVFWYRQTMMQGLELLAYFRNRAPLDDSGMPKDRFSAEMPDATLATLKIQPSEPRDSAVYFCASGLAPDQPQHFGDGTRLSIL.

This clonotype was observed a handful of times. The chain joins TRBV7-2 to TRBJ1-5; 7 nucleotides line up with TRBD1. The CDR3 length is 18 residues. The V gene's germline CDR1 is SGHTA and CDR2 FQGNSA. The V segment lost 5 bases and the J segment 0 bases; nucleotides outside the gene matches: 13. CDR3 sequence: CASSPQGLDLYSNQPQHF. The CDR3 DNA reads as TGTGCCAGCAGCCCACAGGGGTTGGATCTATATAGCAATCAGCCCCAGCATTTT.

A few counts support this clonotype. This chain uses TRBV27 with TRBJ2-6; 13 bases fit TRBD2. The CDR3 extends over 17 amino acids. The V gene end was trimmed by 5 bases and the J gene end by 1 base; junction bases not matched to a gene: 2. Germline loops: CDR1 MNHEY, CDR2 SMNVEV (reference sequence). In DNA form, the CDR3 reads TGTGCCAGCAGTCCGGGACTAGCGGGATCTGGGGCCAACGTCCTGACTTTC. This gives the protein CASSPGLAGSGANVLTF.